This T cell receptor (beta chain) came from a study of T cell responses to AZD1222 COVID-19 vaccine. Study observations and caveats: After two AZD1222 doses, spike-specific TCR breadth and depth rose versus day 0. Baseline seropositivity occurred in only six or seven AZD1222 recipients.

Produced via immunoSEQ multiplex PCR; TCRdb's table is partial and in-frame only. The repertoire holds about 150,000 clones, with more than 85% as singletons. A remark on this clone: Its antigen is still unknown.

Germline V lookup: CDR1 SGHAT, CDR2 FQNNGV. The CDR3 runs 13 residues. V was cut by 3 bases and J by 4 bases, with 7 bases left in between. The material sequenced was peripheral blood, taken on day 0 of AZD1222 vaccination. V gene TRBV11-2 combines with J gene TRBJ1-3; D is unresolved. This clonotype was obtained from an adult in good health. CDR3 DNA sequence: TGTGCCAGCAGCTTCGAAGTGGGAAACACCATATATTTT. Translating gives CASSFEVGNTIYF.